This record looks at one T cell receptor beta chain sequence and its context. What it recognizes is unknown. TCRdb's copy holds only in-frame clones and misses some; the assay was immunoSEQ multiplex PCR. The sample contains more than 95,000 clones, around 88% of which appear only once. Trimming cost V 1 base and J 1 base, with 8 bases left between them. The germline gives CDR1 SGHAT, CDR2 FQNNGV. The CDR3 has 14 residues. The data stem from a study of T cell responses to AZD1222 COVID-19 vaccine. Overall study findings and caveats: In a largely white British group with more females than males, clonal diversity was possibly underestimated. The study found Spike-specific TCR breadth and depth rose after two AZD1222 doses. Baseline seropositives among AZD1222 recipients totaled only 5 to 7.

The chain employs TRBV11-2 and TRBJ2-7; D remains unclear. Sequencing was performed on peripheral blood, taken 28 days after the second AZD1222 dose. This TCR came from an adult who received the AZD1222 COVID-19 vaccine. This CDR3 reads CASSLGLRSYEQYF. CDR3 nucleotide sequence: TGTGCCAGCAGCTTAGGGTTACGATCCTACGAGCAGTACTTC.